These 8 T cell receptor beta chains were sequenced from one sample in a study of T cell repertoires in cytomegalovirus infection. These receptors' antigens are unknown. TCRdb redid the calling of the reads with MiXCR, one entry per CDR3 protein. Among around 570,000 distinct CDR3 sequences listed, over 35% were seen once. Material: cultured PBMCs, obtained from culture after CMV antigen stimulation. The receptors shown here come from a human donor in good health (CMV status not recorded). Some clones in this sample may be carry-over from other donors' samples.

The V gene is TRBV7-9, the J gene TRBJ1-1, with D unclear. Germline CDR1 is SEHNR and CDR2 is FQNEAQ (reference sequence). The CDR3 has 11 amino acids. V was trimmed by 4 bases and J by 6 bases, leaving 6 bases between them. In DNA, the CDR3 is TGTGCCAGCAGCTCAAGCCCTGAAGCTTTCTTT. The encoded protein is CASSSSPEAFF. Full variable domain (rest looked up from reference TRBV7-9 and TRBJ1-1): DTGVSQNPRHKITKRGQNVTFRCDPISEHNRLYWYRQTLGQGPEFLTYFQNEAQLEKSRLLSDRFSAERPKGSFSTLEIQRTEQGDSAMYLCASSSSPEAFFGQGTRLTVV.

The chain employs TRBV7-2 and TRBJ2-6; a possible D gene is TRBD1 (6 bases). Germline loops: CDR1 SGHTA, CDR2 FQGNSA. The CDR3 is 17 amino acids. V was clipped by 3 bases and J by 2 bases, with 14 bases between them. As DNA, the CDR3 is TGTGCCAGCAGCTTGGCTCCTAGGGGGACTGGGGCCAACGTCCTGACTTTC. The encoded protein is CASSLAPRGTGANVLTF. The full variable domain, completed using reference TRBV7-2 and TRBJ2-6, is GAGVSQSPSNKVTEKGKDVELRCDPISGHTALYWYRQSLGQGLEFLIYFQGNSAPDKSGLPSDRFSAERTGGSVSTLTIQRTQQEDSAVYLCASSLAPRGTGANVLTFGAGSRLTVL.

The V call is TRBV7-8, the J call TRBJ2-3, with TRBD1 identical over 10 bases. J gave up 3 bases and V 5 bases, and 8 bases lay outside the gene matches. The CDR3 sequence is 16 residues long. Germline V gene sequence: CDR1 SGHVS, CDR2 FQNEAQ. The CDR3 nucleotides read TGTGCCAGCAGCGACGATCGGACAGGGGGGACAGATACGCAGTATTTT. As protein: CASSDDRTGGTDTQYF.

V is TRBV7-2 and J is TRBJ2-7; 10 bases map to TRBD2. The CDR3 has 16 amino acids. Germline V gene lookup returns CDR1 SGHTA and CDR2 FQGNSA. With V trimmed by 4 bases and J by 2 bases, 8 bases remained unmatched. This chain's CDR3 is CASSSNVAGGPYEQYF. The CDR3 region has the DNA TGTGCCAGCAGCTCTAACGTAGCGGGAGGCCCCTACGAGCAGTACTTC.

This clonotype was observed a few times. J is TRBJ2-1 and V is TRBV7-2; the match to TRBD2 covers 7 bases. CDR1 is SGHTA and CDR2 is FQGNSA in the germline V gene. The CDR3 is 15 residues long. V lost 3 bases to trimming and J lost 6 bases; unmatched junction nucleotides: 8. This CDR3 reads CASSFDGGFGNEQFF. In nucleotides, the CDR3 is TGTGCCAGCAGCTTTGACGGGGGGTTTGGCAATGAGCAGTTCTTC.

This chain joins TRBV28 and TRBJ2-1; TRBD2 matches at 13 bases. Germline V gene lookup returns CDR1 MDHEN and CDR2 SYDVKM. V was pared by 2 bases and J by 6 bases, with 4 bases of the junction left unmatched. The CDR3 runs 16 residues. The CDR3 is CASSLLLAGGINEQFF. CDR3 nucleotides: TGTGCCAGCAGTTTACTACTAGCGGGGGGGATCAATGAGCAGTTCTTC.

The V and J genes are TRBV20-1 and TRBJ1-1, with 8 bases that match TRBD1. The CDR3 has 13 residues. The V gene's germline CDR1 is DFQATT and CDR2 SNEGSKA (reference sequence). V was pared by 5 bases and J by 11 bases, with 13 bases of the junction left unmatched. Written as DNA, the CDR3 is TGCAGTGCTCTGGACAGGGCCAGAGGGGGGGCTTTCTTT. As protein: CSALDRARGGAFF.

In its sample, this clonotype was seen a few times. The chain carries TRBV4-3 and TRBJ2-1; 7 nucleotides line up with TRBD2. Trimming took 1 base from V and 8 from J; bases not matched to a gene: 8. The CDR3 runs to 15 residues. Germline V gives CDR1 LGHNA, CDR2 YSLEER. The CDR3 loop is CASSQGLAGLYEQFF. The CDR3 bases are TGCGCCAGCAGCCAAGGGTTAGCGGGTCTCTATGAGCAGTTCTTC.